This TCR beta chain was obtained from a study of T cell responses to AZD1222 COVID-19 vaccine. The CDR3 totals 14 residues. Germline CDR1 LGHDT, CDR2 YNNKEL (reference sequence). Trimming took off 4 bases at V and 0 bases at J, with 10 bases between the two ends. Remarks on this clone: The antigen remains unidentified.

Study-wide results and limits: Spike was spanned by vaccine-associated CD4 TCRs, with dominance at 160-218 and 743-854. Increased Spike-specific TCR breadth and depth were observed after two AZD1222 doses. Baseline testing showed seropositivity in only a handful of AZD1222 recipients. The repertoires were collected only after the peak T cell response.

Libraries were prepared by immunoSEQ multiplex PCR; TCRdb keeps only in-frame clonotypes and omits some of them. The sample has hundreds of thousands of clones, approximately 94% seen once. Sequences were derived from peripheral blood, sampled on day 0 of MenACWY control vaccination. This receptor was obtained from an adult in good health. The chain has TRBV3-1 (or the pseudogene TRBV3-2) and TRBJ2-7; D is unclear. CDR3 residues: CASSRSGFSYEQYF. CDR3 bases: TGTGCCAGCAGCCGTTCGGGTTTCTCCTACGAGCAGTACTTC.